The 20 T cell receptor beta chains below come from one sample, sequenced in a study of OX40 agonist ivuxolimab in advanced cancers. Repertoires were generated with immunoSEQ multiplex PCR, while TCRdb's copy carries only in-frame clones and drops some. The repertoire includes over 70,000 clones, approximately 91% of them detected once, and more than 0.25% sits in the top ten. The input for sequencing was CD4+ or CD8+ T cells sorted from blood, taken in a trial of the OX40 agonist ivuxolimab. The receptors stem from an adult with an advanced solid tumor such as melanoma, head and neck, liver or kidney cancer.

The chain has TRBV21-1 and TRBJ1-1. TRBV21-1 is flagged as a pseudogene. CDR3 size: 12 residues. The CDR3 spells CASMGQNTEAFF. The CDR3 region has the DNA TGTGCCAGCATGGGTCAGAACACTGAAGCTTTCTTT.

The chain recombines TRBV4-3 with TRBJ2-1; 8 bases are shared with TRBD2. Trimming at V came to 4 bases and at J to 8 bases, leaving 19 bases not matched to a gene. From germline, CDR1 is LGHNA and CDR2 YSLEER. CDR3 length: 18 residues. CDR3 sequence (DNA): TGCGCCAGCAGCCGCCGCGCCGGGGGAGCGGGAGACCCCCATGAGCAGTTCTTC. Translation: CASSRRAGGAGDPHEQFF.

The rearrangement joins TRBV6-7 to TRBJ2-1; 10 bases map to TRBD2. TRBV6-7 is treated as an ORF (open reading frame) with a function not yet certain. This CDR3 is built from 16 residues. The trim removed 3 bases at V and 5 bases at J, leaving 7 bases unmatched. In DNA, the CDR3 is TGTGCCAGCAGTTATTTCACTAGCGGGGTTCACAATGAGCAGTTCTTC. This sequence encodes CASSYFTSGVHNEQFF.

The CDR3 protein is CASSLFGSTQYF. CDR3 nucleotide sequence: TGTGCCAGCAGTTTATTTGGGAGTACGCAGTATTTT. The genes are TRBV28 and TRBJ2-3, with D perhaps TRBD2 (5 bases). The CDR3 contains 12 residues. The germline V gene encodes CDR1 MDHEN and CDR2 SYDVKM. V lost 1 base and J lost 8, with 7 bases in between.

The V gene is TRBV18, the J gene TRBJ2-1; D is possibly TRBD1 (6 bases). V shed 1 base and J shed 8 bases, with 9 bases lying between them. The length of the CDR3 is 13 residues. Germline loops: CDR1 KGHSH, CDR2 LQKENI. The CDR3 here is CASSPLQGDEQFF. The CDR3, as DNA: TGTGCCAGCTCACCACTACAGGGCGATGAGCAGTTCTTC. Combining the CDR3 with reference TRBV18 and TRBJ2-1 gives the whole variable domain NAGVMQNPRHLVRRRGQEARLRCSPMKGHSHVYWYRQLPEEGLKFMVYLQKENIIDESGMPKERFSAEFPKEGPSILRIQQVVRGDSAAYFCASSPLQGDEQFFGPGTRLTVL.

The chain is built from TRBV30 and TRBJ2-7, with D possibly TRBD1 on 7 matching bases. The CDR3 runs to 15 residues. Trimming took 0 bases from V and 6 from J, leaving 18 bases between them. CDR1 and CDR2 (germline): GTSNPN, SVGIG (reference sequence). CDR3: CAWSVHTGEAGEQYF. CDR3 in DNA: TGTGCCTGGAGTGTACACACAGGGGAGGCGGGCGAGCAGTACTTC.

The V call is TRBV30, the J call TRBJ1-2, with TRBD1 as a possible D gene (5 bases). Germline V gene sequence: CDR1 GTSNPN, CDR2 SVGIG (reference sequence). The CDR3 length is 16 residues. The V end lost 2 bases, the J end lost 4 bases, and 20 bases lay between the germline ends. The CDR3 nucleotides are TGTGCCTGGAGTATCGGAGGGACCCTAGATGCCTATGGCTACACCTTC. Amino acids: CAWSIGGTLDAYGYTF.

DNA for the CDR3: TGTGCCAGCAGCTTCAGGGGCGTTAAGAAAAACATTCAGTACTTC. It specifies CASSFRGVKKNIQYF. V is TRBV5-8 and J is TRBJ2-4; possibly TRBD1 for D (6 bases). V shed 2 bases and J shed 4 bases, with 13 bases lying between them. Germline lookup yields CDR1 SGHTS and CDR2 YDEGEE. CDR3 length equals 15 residues.

The chain recombines TRBV7-9 with TRBJ2-7, with 9 positions matching TRBD2. J gave up 5 bases and V 1 base, and 6 bases lay outside the gene matches. The CDR3 length is 15 residues. Looked up from germline, CDR1 is SEHNR and CDR2 is FQNEAQ (reference sequence). For the CDR3, the DNA is TGTGCCAGCAGCTTAGGAGTAGCGGGGGTGAACGAGCAGTACTTC. Its protein is CASSLGVAGVNEQYF.

This clone was detected only a few times. The chain recombines TRBV28 with TRBJ1-2; the D is unclear. The CDR3 runs to 13 residues. The germline CDR1 and CDR2 sequences are MDHEN and SYDVKM. Between the trimmed V and J ends, which lost 6 bases and 2 bases, there was a span of 10 bases. CDR3 in amino acids: CASSILRNYGYTF. Written as DNA, the CDR3 is TGTGCCAGCAGCATCCTTAGGAACTATGGCTACACCTTC.

J is TRBJ1-5 and V is TRBV7-2, with D perhaps matching TRBD1 (5 bases). V was trimmed by 1 base and J by 4 bases, leaving 11 bases between them. CDR3 length: 15 amino acids. Germline CDR1 reads SGHTA; CDR2 reads FQGNSA. This CDR3 is CASSLVQGRNQPQHF. CDR3 sequence (DNA): TGTGCCAGCAGCTTAGTCCAGGGCCGTAATCAGCCCCAGCATTTT.

The gene calls are TRBV7-2 and TRBJ2-6; unclear D gene. V gave up 3 bases and J gave up 5 bases, with 11 bases separating them. CDR1 is SGHTA, CDR2 FQGNSA, per germline. The CDR3 has 15 residues. CDR3 in amino acids: CASSFTSRRANVLTF. CDR3 DNA: TGTGCCAGCAGCTTTACGTCGCGGCGGGCCAACGTCCTGACTTTC.

This chain links TRBV6-1 with TRBJ1-3; D ambiguous. Trimming removed 1 base at V and 0 bases at J, with 7 bases between. Germline lookup yields CDR1 MNHNS and CDR2 SASEGT. There are 15 residues in the CDR3. The CDR3 region has the DNA TGTGCCAGCAGTGAAGGTCCGTTCTCTGGAAACACCATATATTTT. As protein: CASSEGPFSGNTIYF.

The V gene is TRBV9, the J gene TRBJ2-5, with 7 bases aligning to TRBD1. CDR3 size: 13 residues. CDR1 is SGDLS, CDR2 YYNGEE, per germline. After removal of 2 bases from V and 3 bases from J, the junction contained 1 base not matched to a gene. The CDR3 DNA reads TGTGCCAGCAGCGTGGACAGGAAAGAGACCCAGTACTTC. Translation gives CASSVDRKETQYF.

The chain links TRBV5-6 to TRBJ2-4; perhaps D is TRBD1 or TRBD2 (7 bases each). CDR1 and CDR2 (germline): SGHDT, YYEEEE. The CDR3 runs 14 residues. V was shortened by 0 bases and J by 13 bases, with 17 bases between the two germline ends. CDR3 DNA sequence: TGTGCCAGCAGCTTGGTACAGGGGAGGGGCGACCAGTACTTC. Translating gives CASSLVQGRGDQYF.

This clone was observed a few times. This chain joins TRBV6-1 and TRBJ2-7; unclear D gene. V was shortened by 1 base and J by 7 bases, with 11 bases between the two germline ends. This CDR3 has 13 residues. The germline V gene has CDR1 MNHNS and CDR2 SASEGT. DNA of the CDR3: TGTGCCAGCAGTGAAGGCCACCTGGGAGAGCAGTACTTC. Its protein is CASSEGHLGEQYF.

This chain connects TRBV9 to TRBJ2-6, with D possibly TRBD1 on 5 matching bases. CDR1 is SGDLS and CDR2 is YYNGEE in the germline V gene. Trimming took off 4 bases at V and 0 bases at J, with 11 bases between the two ends. The CDR3 is 16 amino acids. For the CDR3, the DNA is TGTGCCAGCAGCCTGGGGCTAGGCTCTGGGGCCAACGTCCTGACTTTC. This sequence encodes CASSLGLGSGANVLTF.

This clone was recorded once. This chain connects TRBV7-3 to TRBJ2-1; TRBD1 is a possible D gene (5 bases). CDR1 is SGHTA, CDR2 FQGTGA, per germline. The CDR3 spans 14 residues. Trimming cost V 5 bases and J 6 bases, with 14 bases left between them. CDR3 nucleotide sequence: TGTGCCAGCAGCCACAGACAGTACCTCAATGAGCAGTTCTTC. Amino acids: CASSHRQYLNEQFF.

The chain has TRBV2 and TRBJ2-3; D call uncertain. Trimming pared 3 bases from V and 9 bases from J, leaving 13 bases between. Germline assignment: CDR1 SNHLY and CDR2 FYNNEI. The CDR3 sequence is 13 residues long. CDR3 loop: CASSDVGLVTQYF. The CDR3 nucleotides read TGTGCCAGCAGTGATGTGGGATTAGTGACGCAGTATTTT.

The rearrangement joins TRBV27 to TRBJ1-5, with a possible D match to TRBD1 (6 bases). In germline, CDR1 is MNHEY, CDR2 SMNVEV (reference sequence). Deletions cut 4 bases from V and 5 bases from J, with 15 bases between. The CDR3 runs 15 residues. The CDR3 bases are TGTGCCAGCAGTTCCCGAGGGGGGCTAGATCAGCCCCAGCATTTT. As protein: CASSSRGGLDQPQHF.